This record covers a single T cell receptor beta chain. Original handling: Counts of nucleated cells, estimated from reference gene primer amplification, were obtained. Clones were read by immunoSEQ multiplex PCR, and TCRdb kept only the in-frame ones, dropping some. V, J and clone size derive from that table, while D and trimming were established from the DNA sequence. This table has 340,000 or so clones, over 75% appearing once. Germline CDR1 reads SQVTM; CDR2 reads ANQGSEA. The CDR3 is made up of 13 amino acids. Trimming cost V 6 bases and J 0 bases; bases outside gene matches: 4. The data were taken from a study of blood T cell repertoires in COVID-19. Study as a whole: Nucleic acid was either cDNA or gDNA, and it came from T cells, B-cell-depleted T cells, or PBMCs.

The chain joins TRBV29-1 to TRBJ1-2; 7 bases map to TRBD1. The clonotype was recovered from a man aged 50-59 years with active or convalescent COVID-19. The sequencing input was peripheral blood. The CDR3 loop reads CSVGTETNYGYTF. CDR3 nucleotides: TGCAGCGTAGGGACAGAAACTAACTATGGCTACACCTTC.